This entry features one TCR beta chain sequence. Per the original methods: Estimation of nucleated cell counts was performed using reference gene primer amplification. Sequenced by immunoSEQ multiplex PCR; TCRdb stores in-frame clones only, minus some. V, J and clone size are taken as reported in that table, and D and trimming were inferred from the DNA itself. The repertoire has about 200,000 clones, less than 90% of them found once; the top ten carry roughly 2%. The CDR3 is made up of 16 amino acids. The germline V gene encodes CDR1 MNHNS and CDR2 SASEGT. Between the trimmed V and J ends, which lost 3 bases and 0 bases, there was a span of 15 bases. These data originate in a study of blood T cell repertoires in COVID-19. Study context: Researchers got acute and convalescent COVID-19 samples from the United States, Italy and Spain.

The clonotype was recovered from a middle-aged man with active or convalescent COVID-19. V and J are TRBV6-1 and TRBJ2-7; the D gene is possibly TRBD2 (5 bases). The specimen sequenced was peripheral blood. CDR3 nucleotides: TGTGCCAGCAGTGATATCATCCGGGAAAACTCCTACGAGCAGTACTTC. Protein sequence: CASSDIIRENSYEQYF.